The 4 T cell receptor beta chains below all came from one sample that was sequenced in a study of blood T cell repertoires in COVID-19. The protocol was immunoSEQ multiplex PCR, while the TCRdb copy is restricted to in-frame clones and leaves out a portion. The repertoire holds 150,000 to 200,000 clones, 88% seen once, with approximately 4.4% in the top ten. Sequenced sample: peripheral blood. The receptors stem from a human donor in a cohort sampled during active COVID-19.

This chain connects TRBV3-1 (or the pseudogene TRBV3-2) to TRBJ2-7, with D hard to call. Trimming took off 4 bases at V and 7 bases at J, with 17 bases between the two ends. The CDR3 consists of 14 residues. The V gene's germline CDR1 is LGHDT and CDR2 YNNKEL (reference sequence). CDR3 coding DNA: TGTGCCAGCAGCCGCGTTCCCCACTCTCTGGAGCAGTACTTC. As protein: CASSRVPHSLEQYF.

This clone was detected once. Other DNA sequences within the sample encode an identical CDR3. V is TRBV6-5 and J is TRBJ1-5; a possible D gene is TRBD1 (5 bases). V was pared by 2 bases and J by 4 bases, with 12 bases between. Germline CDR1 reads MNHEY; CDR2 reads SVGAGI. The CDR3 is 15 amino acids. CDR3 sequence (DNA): TGTGCCAGCAGTTACGGGAGGGGATTAAATCAGCCCCAGCATTTT. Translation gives CASSYGRGLNQPQHF.

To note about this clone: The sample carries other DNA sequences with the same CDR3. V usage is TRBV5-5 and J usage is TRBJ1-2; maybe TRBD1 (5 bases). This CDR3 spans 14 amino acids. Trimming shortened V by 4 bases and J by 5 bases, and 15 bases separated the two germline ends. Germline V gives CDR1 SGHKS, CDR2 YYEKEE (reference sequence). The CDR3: CASSPDSGGYGYTF. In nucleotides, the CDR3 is TGTGCCAGCAGCCCCGACTCGGGGGGATATGGCTACACCTTC.

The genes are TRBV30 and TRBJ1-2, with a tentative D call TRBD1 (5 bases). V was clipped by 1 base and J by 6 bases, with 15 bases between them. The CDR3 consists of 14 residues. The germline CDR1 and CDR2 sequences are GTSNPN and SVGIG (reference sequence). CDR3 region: CAWSAPREGHGYTF. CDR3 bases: TGTGCCTGGAGTGCCCCCAGGGAGGGCCATGGCTACACCTTC.